This paragraph covers one TCR beta chain sequence. At one end the junction does not follow the germline gene, possibly because of a read error. The sample holds other DNA sequences that translate to the same CDR3. These data come from a study of Tregs in tolerant kidney transplant recipients. The protocol was immunoSEQ multiplex PCR, while the TCRdb copy is restricted to in-frame clones and leaves out a portion. The sample yields some 66,000 clones, around nine tenths seen once. The clonotype comes from a human donor who received a combined kidney and bone marrow transplant. Specimen: CD8+ T cells from blood, collected before the transplant.

The CDR3 DNA reads as TGTGCCAGCAGCTTGGGGGAGGCGGGGGAGAACACTGAGGCTTTCTTT. Protein sequence: CASSLGEAGENTEAFF. J is TRBJ1-1 and V is TRBV11-3; D might be TRBD1 (5 bases). CDR1 and CDR2 (germline): SGHNT, YENEEA. CDR3 length: 16 residues.